The rows below give T cell receptor beta chains drawn from one sample of a study of cytomegalovirus exposure and HLA in healthy donors. This table comes from immunoSEQ multiplex PCR, and its TCRdb copy is limited to in-frame clones, with some not included. Counted here are about 180,000 clones, about three quarters occurring once; the ten biggest clones make up around 1.5%. The sample comprised PBMCs. Receptors originate from a woman younger than 45 in good health and CMV-seropositive. The CDR3 runs from the conserved cysteine through the conserved F or W. The D gene is left open where the match is weak. Size values are once, few and many counts, or a class for expanded clones, and some rows have none.

clone size: .; V gene: TRBV10-3; D gene: TRBD1; J gene: TRBJ1-5; CDR3 protein: CAISESAQGIGQPQHF
clone size: .; V gene: TRBV9; D gene: .; J gene: TRBJ2-1; CDR3 protein: CASSVGWATYNEQFF
clone size: once; V gene: TRBV10-3; D gene: TRBD1; J gene: TRBJ2-5; CDR3 protein: CAIKSGTGVETQYF
clone size: .; V gene: TRBV5-1; D gene: TRBD2; J gene: TRBJ2-5; CDR3 protein: CASSSRGAGAPETQYF
clone size: .; V gene: TRBV30; D gene: TRBD2; J gene: TRBJ2-7; CDR3 protein: CAWSRIAGGSEQYF
clone size: .; V gene: TRBV11-1; D gene: TRBD1; J gene: TRBJ2-1; CDR3 protein: CASSVPGTGAYNEQFF
clone size: .; V gene: TRBV10-3; D gene: TRBD2; J gene: TRBJ2-5; CDR3 protein: CAITEGVGGETQYF
clone size: .; V gene: TRBV28; D gene: .; J gene: TRBJ1-2; CDR3 protein: CASSFLRNSYGYTF
clone size: .; V gene: TRBV2; D gene: .; J gene: TRBJ2-1; CDR3 protein: CASSGQGEGGRFDNEQFF
clone size: .; V gene: TRBV5-6; D gene: .; J gene: TRBJ1-5; CDR3 protein: CASSLLAAGRQPQHF
clone size: once; V gene: TRBV6-1; D gene: .; J gene: TRBJ2-3; CDR3 protein: CASSQVGGRSDTQYF
clone size: .; V gene: TRBV30; D gene: .; J gene: TRBJ2-5; CDR3 protein: CAWSTSRETQYF
clone size: once; V gene: TRBV30; D gene: TRBD1; J gene: TRBJ2-4; CDR3 protein: CAWGQGSNIQYF
clone size: .; V gene: TRBV30; D gene: TRBD1; J gene: TRBJ1-2; CDR3 protein: CAWSAPLDRGVYGYTF
clone size: .; V gene: TRBV28; D gene: .; J gene: TRBJ1-5; CDR3 protein: CASSKHRENQPQHF
clone size: .; V gene: TRBV5-8; D gene: .; J gene: TRBJ2-3; CDR3 protein: CASSDPGRTDTQYF
clone size: .; V gene: TRBV5-1; D gene: TRBD2; J gene: TRBJ2-2; CDR3 protein: CASSLELAGGSNTGELFF
clone size: .; V gene: TRBV28; D gene: TRBD1; J gene: TRBJ1-5; CDR3 protein: CASSLNRGTGGNQPQHF
clone size: .; V gene: TRBV9; D gene: TRBD1; J gene: TRBJ2-7; CDR3 protein: CASSVGAGGTGFYEQYF
clone size: .; V gene: TRBV29-1; D gene: .; J gene: TRBJ2-1; CDR3 protein: CSVSTGRRSSYNEQFF
clone size: .; V gene: TRBV6-6; D gene: .; J gene: TRBJ1-2; CDR3 protein: CASGTQGVLDGYTF
clone size: .; V gene: TRBV19; D gene: .; J gene: TRBJ1-1; CDR3 protein: CASSSTSDTEAFF
clone size: .; V gene: TRBV10-3; D gene: .; J gene: TRBJ2-6; CDR3 protein: CAISESEGSSGANVLTF
clone size: .; V gene: TRBV11-2; D gene: .; J gene: TRBJ2-3; CDR3 protein: CASSLDRSDTQYF
clone size: .; V gene: TRBV5-1; D gene: TRBD1; J gene: TRBJ1-1; CDR3 protein: CASSLTGFDTEAFF
clone size: .; V gene: TRBV6-5; D gene: TRBD2; J gene: TRBJ2-7; CDR3 protein: CASTPGGALEQYF
clone size: .; V gene: TRBV7-6; D gene: TRBD1; J gene: TRBJ1-1; CDR3 protein: CASSSTGGAYTEAFF
clone size: .; V gene: TRBV5-1; D gene: TRBD2; J gene: TRBJ2-5; CDR3 protein: CASSRSGGQETQYF
clone size: .; V gene: TRBV30; D gene: .; J gene: TRBJ2-2; CDR3 protein: CALSRDSNTGELFF
clone size: few; V gene: TRBV27; D gene: TRBD1; J gene: TRBJ2-5; CDR3 protein: CASRETGRETQYF
clone size: .; V gene: TRBV19; D gene: TRBD2; J gene: TRBJ2-1; CDR3 protein: CASSIWSGTSDNEQFF
clone size: .; V gene: TRBV13; D gene: .; J gene: TRBJ2-1; CDR3 protein: CASSLAQGRPQQFF
clone size: .; V gene: TRBV5-1; D gene: .; J gene: TRBJ1-3; CDR3 protein: CASSLASPSSGNTIYF
clone size: .; V gene: TRBV5-6; D gene: .; J gene: TRBJ2-2; CDR3 protein: CASSLGSVSTGELFF
clone size: .; V gene: TRBV25-1; D gene: .; J gene: TRBJ1-1; CDR3 protein: CASSVPGAANTEAFF
clone size: .; V gene: TRBV30; D gene: TRBD2; J gene: TRBJ2-1; CDR3 protein: CAWSVSGVRFF
clone size: .; V gene: TRBV7-2; D gene: .; J gene: TRBJ2-7; CDR3 protein: CASSRGFNEQYF
clone size: few; V gene: TRBV29-1; D gene: TRBD2; J gene: TRBJ2-2; CDR3 protein: CSVDRLADGELFF
clone size: .; V gene: TRBV9; D gene: TRBD1; J gene: TRBJ1-1; CDR3 protein: CASSPGRTGGNTEAFF
clone size: .; V gene: TRBV21-1; D gene: .; J gene: TRBJ1-1; CDR3 protein: CASSKGDNSTDTEAFF
clone size: .; V gene: TRBV5-1; D gene: TRBD1; J gene: TRBJ1-4; CDR3 protein: CASSLSGTGFEKLFF
clone size: .; V gene: TRBV11-3; D gene: TRBD1; J gene: TRBJ1-2; CDR3 protein: CASSLAGGLNYGYTF